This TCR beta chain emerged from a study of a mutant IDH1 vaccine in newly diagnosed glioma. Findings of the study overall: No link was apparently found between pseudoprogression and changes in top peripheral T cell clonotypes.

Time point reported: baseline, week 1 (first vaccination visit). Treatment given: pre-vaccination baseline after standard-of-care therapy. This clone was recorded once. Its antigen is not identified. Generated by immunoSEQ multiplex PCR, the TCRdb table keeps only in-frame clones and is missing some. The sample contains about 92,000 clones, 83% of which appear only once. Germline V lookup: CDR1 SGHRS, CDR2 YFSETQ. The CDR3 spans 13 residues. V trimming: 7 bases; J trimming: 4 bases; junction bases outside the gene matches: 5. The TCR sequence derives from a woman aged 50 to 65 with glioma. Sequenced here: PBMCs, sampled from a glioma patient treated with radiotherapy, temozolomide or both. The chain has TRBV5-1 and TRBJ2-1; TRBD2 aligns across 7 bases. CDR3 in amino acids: CASCREGYNEQFF. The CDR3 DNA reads TGCGCCAGCTGTAGGGAGGGGTACAATGAGCAGTTCTTC.